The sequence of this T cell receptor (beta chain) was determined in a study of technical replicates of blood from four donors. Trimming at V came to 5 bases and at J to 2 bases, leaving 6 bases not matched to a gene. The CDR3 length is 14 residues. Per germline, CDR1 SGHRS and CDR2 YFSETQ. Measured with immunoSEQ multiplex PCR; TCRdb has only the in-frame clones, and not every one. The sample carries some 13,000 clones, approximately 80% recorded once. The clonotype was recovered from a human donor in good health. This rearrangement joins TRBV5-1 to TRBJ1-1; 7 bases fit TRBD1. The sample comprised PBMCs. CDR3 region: CASRLGQSNTEAFF. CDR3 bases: TGCGCCAGCAGACTGGGACAGAGTAACACTGAAGCTTTCTTT.